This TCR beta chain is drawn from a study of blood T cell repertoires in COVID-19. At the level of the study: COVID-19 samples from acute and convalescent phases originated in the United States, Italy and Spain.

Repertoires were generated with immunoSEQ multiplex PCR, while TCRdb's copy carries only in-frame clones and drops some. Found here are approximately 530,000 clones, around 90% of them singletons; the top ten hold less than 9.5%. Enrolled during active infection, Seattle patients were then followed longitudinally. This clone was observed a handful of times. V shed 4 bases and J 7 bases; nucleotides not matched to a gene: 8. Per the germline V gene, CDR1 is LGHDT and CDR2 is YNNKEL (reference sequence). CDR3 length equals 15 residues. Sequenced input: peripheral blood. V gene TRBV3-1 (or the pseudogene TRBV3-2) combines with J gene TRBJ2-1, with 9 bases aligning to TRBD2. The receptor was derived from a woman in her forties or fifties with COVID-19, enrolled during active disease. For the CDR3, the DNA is TGTGCCAGCAGCCTGGGTGGCGGGGGGGTTAATGAGCAGTTCTTC. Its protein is CASSLGGGGVNEQFF.